One T cell receptor (beta chain) is described in this entry. These data originate in a study of blood T cell repertoires in COVID-19. Study-wide background: Some COVID-19 samples were acute and others convalescent; all came from the United States, Italy and Spain.

The Seattle patients joined while their infection was active and were tracked longitudinally afterward. V was cut by 3 bases and J by 7 bases, with 15 bases left in between. This CDR3 is 15 amino acids long. Germline values: CDR1 ENHRY, CDR2 SYGVKD. Original data processing: Counts of nucleated cells, estimated from reference gene primer amplification, were obtained. Repertoires were generated with immunoSEQ multiplex PCR, while TCRdb's copy carries only in-frame clones and drops some. V and J calls and clone size are copied from that table; D and trimming were computed from the DNA. The sample includes roughly 300,000 clones, over 75% of them seen just once.

The receptor comes from a woman aged 25 to 39 with COVID-19, enrolled during active disease. The V call is TRBV10-3, the J call TRBJ1-4, with a tentative D call TRBD1 (5 bases). Input material: peripheral blood. This CDR3 reads CAISDPTVGSEKLFF. CDR3 in DNA: TGTGCCATCAGTGACCCGACAGTTGGAAGTGAAAAACTGTTTTTT.